This TCR beta chain was found in a study of shared T cell receptors in the human thymus. CDR1 and CDR2 from the germline V gene are SGDLS and YYNGEE. This CDR3 is built from 14 residues. V lost 3 bases and J 1 base, leaving 8 bases between the germline ends. Repertoires were generated with immunoSEQ multiplex PCR, while TCRdb's copy carries only in-frame clones and drops some. In the table there are about 730,000 clones, around 85% of which are singletons. The same data also went into a second study, on human thymus T cells.

This sequence originates from a girl under three years old with a congenital heart defect. Sample: thymocytes. This chain uses TRBV9 with TRBJ1-5; tentatively, D is TRBD1 (5 bases). CDR3: CASSGGGSNQPQHF. The CDR3, as DNA: TGTGCCAGCAGCGGGGGGGGGAGCAATCAGCCCCAGCATTTT.